The 16 T cell receptor beta chains below all came from one sample that was sequenced in a study of blood T cell repertoires in COVID-19. TCRdb's table, derived via immunoSEQ multiplex PCR, lists solely in-frame clones and lacks some. This table holds around 200,000 clones, about nine tenths found once. The sequencing input was PBMCs or T cells enriched from blood (not recorded which). These TCRs come from a woman in her thirties or forties with acute COVID-19.

The V call is TRBV5-1, the J call TRBJ1-2, with D unresolved. Germline CDR1 SGHRS, CDR2 YFSETQ. CDR3 size: 13 residues. Trimming took off 0 bases at V and 4 bases at J, with 7 bases between the two ends. CDR3 nucleotide sequence: TGCGCCAGCAGCTTGGGACTGAGCTATGGCTACACCTTC. This sequence encodes CASSLGLSYGYTF. The entire variable domain, with the rest obtained from reference TRBV5-1 and TRBJ1-2, is as follows: KAGVTQTPRYLIKTRGQQVTLSCSPISGHRSVSWYQQTPGQGLQFLFEYFSETQRNKGNFPGRFSGRQFSNSRSEMNVSTLELGDSALYLCASSLGLSYGYTFGSGTRLTVV.

The CDR3 reads CASRVTGDGTEAFF. Here the CDR3 DNA reads TGTGCCAGCAGAGTAACAGGGGATGGCACTGAAGCTTTCTTT. This rearrangement joins TRBV13 to TRBJ1-1; 7 nucleotides align to TRBD1. V lost 6 bases to trimming and J lost 4 bases; unmatched junction nucleotides: 8. This CDR3 spans 14 amino acids. Germline lookup yields CDR1 PRHDT and CDR2 FYEKMQ (reference sequence). Full variable domain (rest looked up from reference TRBV13 and TRBJ1-1): AAGVIQSPRHLIKEKRETATLKCYPIPRHDTVYWYQQGPGQDPQFLISFYEKMQSDKGSIPDRFSAQQFSDYHSELNMSSLELGDSALYFCASRVTGDGTEAFFGQGTRLTVV.

V and J are TRBV10-3 and TRBJ1-1; TRBD1 might be the D (6 bases). Trimming left V 10 bases short and J 0 bases short, with 18 bases between. CDR1 is ENHRY, CDR2 SYGVKD, per germline. The CDR3 runs 15 residues. The CDR3 region is CATRGRANMNTEAFF. The CDR3 DNA sequence: TGTGCCACCAGGGGCAGGGCTAACATGAACACTGAAGCTTTCTTT.

The chain links TRBV2 to TRBJ2-3; 10 bases match TRBD2. The germline V gene has CDR1 SNHLY and CDR2 FYNNEI. Trimming at V came to 2 bases and at J to 4 bases, leaving 9 bases not matched to a gene. CDR3 length: 17 residues. The CDR3 reads CASSETLGLAEADTQYF. In nucleotides, the CDR3 is TGTGCCAGCAGTGAAACCCTCGGACTAGCGGAGGCAGATACGCAGTATTTT.

This clone was seen repeatedly, ten times or more. This sequence joins TRBV7-8 and TRBJ2-3; 11 nucleotides match TRBD1. The CDR3 spans 15 residues. CDR1 and CDR2 from the germline V gene are SGHVS and FQNEAQ. With V trimmed by 5 bases and J by 6 bases, 7 bases remained unmatched. CDR3 region: CASSTRTGGMDTQYF. In nucleotides, the CDR3 is TGTGCCAGCAGCACCCGGACAGGGGGCATGGATACGCAGTATTTT.

The gene calls are TRBV28 and TRBJ2-3; no clear D gene. V was shortened by 9 bases and J by 0 bases, with 10 bases between the two germline ends. CDR3 length: 13 amino acids. The germline V gene has CDR1 MDHEN and CDR2 SYDVKM. CDR3 amino acids: CARTYSSTDTQYF. The DNA of the CDR3 is TGTGCCAGGACTTACTCTAGCACAGATACGCAGTATTTT.

This chain connects TRBV7-9 to TRBJ2-2; TRBD1 aligns across 9 bases. The germline gives CDR1 SEHNR, CDR2 FQNEAQ (reference sequence). V trimming: 1 base; J trimming: 7 bases; junction bases outside the gene matches: 10. The CDR3 runs 17 residues. The CDR3 is CASSLGYEQGAGGELFF. Written as DNA, the CDR3 is TGTGCCAGCAGCTTAGGGTATGAACAGGGGGCCGGCGGGGAGCTGTTTTTT.

CDR3 sequence (DNA): TGTGCCAGCAGTTATCTCGACAGGTTGGATGGCTACACCTTC. Its translation: CASSYLDRLDGYTF. The genes are TRBV6-5 and TRBJ1-2; weak D call: TRBD1 (6 bases). Trimming stripped 3 bases from V and 6 bases from J, with 14 bases between. The CDR3 is made up of 14 amino acids. Germline V gives CDR1 MNHEY, CDR2 SVGAGI.

The chain combines TRBV10-3 with TRBJ2-7, with 8 bases fitting TRBD1. From germline, CDR1 is ENHRY and CDR2 SYGVKD. V dropped 6 bases and J dropped 5; count of bases not matched to a gene: 6. The CDR3 extends over 13 amino acids. CDR3 sequence: CAIRGQGAHEQYF. CDR3 in DNA: TGTGCCATCAGGGGCCAGGGGGCACACGAGCAGTACTTC.

The count of this clone is one. This rearrangement joins TRBV19 to TRBJ1-5; no reliable D call. Germline CDR1 LNHDA, CDR2 SQIVND (reference sequence). The CDR3 has 13 residues. Trimming removed 6 bases from V and 4 bases from J, with 10 bases in between. CDR3: CASRWADNQPQHF. CDR3 DNA: TGTGCCAGTAGATGGGCAGATAATCAGCCCCAGCATTTT.

This rearrangement joins TRBV3-1 (or the pseudogene TRBV3-2) to TRBJ2-3; TRBD2 aligns across 12 bases. Germline trimming cut 5 bases from V and 11 bases from J; bases unmatched to any gene: 8. The CDR3 runs to 14 residues. Germline values: CDR1 LGHDT, CDR2 YNNKEL (reference sequence). CDR3 in DNA: TGTGCCAGCAGCGCGGGACTAGCGGGCCGCCGGCAGTATTTT. Translation gives CASSAGLAGRRQYF.

The V call is TRBV7-3, the J call TRBJ2-3; the match to TRBD1 covers 7 bases. The CDR3 covers 16 residues. J gave up 1 base and V 5 bases, and 9 bases lay outside the gene matches. Looked up from germline, CDR1 is SGHTA and CDR2 is FQGTGA. The CDR3 DNA reads as TGTGCCAGCAGCGCCAACAGGGGCTCGGGCACAGATACGCAGTATTTT. Its translation: CASSANRGSGTDTQYF.

This chain connects TRBV5-6 to TRBJ1-2; no firm D call. Between the trimmed V and J ends, which lost 3 bases and 3 bases, there was a span of 12 bases. Germline CDR1 SGHDT, CDR2 YYEEEE. The CDR3 is 14 amino acids. CDR3 residues: CASSWEGSHYGYTF. CDR3 sequence (DNA): TGTGCCAGCAGCTGGGAGGGATCCCACTATGGCTACACCTTC.

The chain links TRBV5-1 to TRBJ2-5; 8 bases agree with TRBD2. The CDR3 consists of 15 residues. The ends lost 4 bases at V and 1 base at J; junction bases unmatched: 6. CDR1 SGHRS and CDR2 YFSETQ come from the germline V gene. This CDR3 is CASSSGGTPQETQYF. In DNA form, the CDR3 reads TGCGCCAGCAGCAGCGGGGGTACCCCCCAAGAGACCCAGTACTTC.

The V call is TRBV5-1, the J call TRBJ2-1; TRBD2 agrees at 8 bases. The germline V gene encodes CDR1 SGHRS and CDR2 YFSETQ. V trimming: 5 bases; J trimming: 3 bases; junction bases outside the gene matches: 7. The CDR3 length is 15 residues. The CDR3 sequence is CASSLSGANYNEQFF. CDR3 nucleotide sequence: TGCGCCAGCAGTCTTAGCGGGGCGAACTACAATGAGCAGTTCTTC.

The chain links TRBV20-1 to TRBJ1-6; D is possibly TRBD1 (5 bases). Trimming pared 3 bases from V and 5 bases from J, leaving 14 bases between. The germline gives CDR1 DFQATT, CDR2 SNEGSKA (reference sequence). The CDR3 is 15 residues long. The CDR3 DNA reads as TGCAGTGCTAGTGACAGTTTTTCACATAATTCACCCCTCCACTTT. Translation gives CSASDSFSHNSPLHF.